This passage covers 32 T cell receptor beta chains from one sample sequenced in a study of CD8+ T cells in alopecia areata. Indicated treatment: oral pan-JAK inhibitor, 5-10 mg twice daily. As the sequencing template, cDNA was produced by extracting RNA and reverse transcribing it. Sequencing was performed with immunoSEQ multiplex PCR; in TCRdb, only in-frame clones are kept and a portion is missing. This sample carries roughly 180,000 clones, 50% to 60% of them seen once, and the ten largest clones take around 3%. This material consisted of CD4+ T cells sorted from blood, taken at week 4, from a patient treated with tofacitinib. The receptor set was obtained from a human donor with alopecia areata.

V usage is TRBV7-2 and J usage is TRBJ1-6; D gene unclear. V shed 7 bases and J shed 14 bases, with 15 bases lying between them. The CDR3 runs to 12 residues. The V gene's germline CDR1 is SGHTA and CDR2 FQGNSA. The CDR3 loop is CASTFQRESLHF. The CDR3 DNA is TGTGCCAGCACGTTTCAGAGGGAATCCCTCCACTTT.

This clone occurred a few times. The chain couples TRBV5-4 to TRBJ1-2, with 9 bases identical to TRBD1. In germline, CDR1 is SGHNT, CDR2 YYREEE (reference sequence). The CDR3 spans 13 residues. After removal of 4 bases from V and 3 bases from J, the junction contained 1 base not matched to a gene. This chain's CDR3 is CASSRDRDYGYTF. For the CDR3, the DNA is TGTGCCAGCAGCCGGGACAGGGACTATGGCTACACCTTC.

The chain is built from TRBV4-2 and TRBJ2-7; tentatively, D is TRBD1 (5 bases). This CDR3 contains 12 residues. Germline V CDR1 and CDR2: LGHNA, YNFKEQ. V lost 5 bases and J lost 4, with 9 bases in between. For the CDR3, the DNA is TGTGCCAGCAGCGCAGGGTTGTACGAGCAGTACTTC. This codes for CASSAGLYEQYF.

The V gene is TRBV2, the J gene TRBJ1-5, with TRBD1 matching over 7 bases. The CDR3 is made up of 14 amino acids. The V gene end was trimmed by 3 bases and the J gene end by 7 bases; junction bases not matched to a gene: 6. CDR1 and CDR2 from the germline V gene are SNHLY and FYNNEI. This chain's CDR3 is CASSETGKGQPQHF. In nucleotides, the CDR3 is TGTGCCAGCAGTGAGACAGGGAAAGGCCAGCCCCAGCATTTT.

This clone was detected a few times. The chain is built from TRBV4-1 and TRBJ2-3; TRBD1 is a possible D gene (6 bases). This CDR3 contains 14 residues. The germline V gene has CDR1 MGHRA and CDR2 YSYEKL. Trimming cost V 3 bases and J 5 bases, with 12 bases left between them. CDR3 nucleotide sequence: TGCGCCAGCAGCCACCCCGGACAGTTAGATACGCAGTATTTT. Translating it yields CASSHPGQLDTQYF.

The genes are TRBV18 and TRBJ1-6; 8 bases fit TRBD1. Germline CDR1 is KGHSH and CDR2 is LQKENI. The trim removed 8 bases at V and 10 bases at J, leaving 13 bases unmatched. The length of the CDR3 is 15 residues. The CDR3 region is CASRADGTGQSPLHF. The CDR3 DNA follows: TGTGCCAGCCGCGCCGATGGGACAGGACAATCACCCCTCCACTTT.

V and J are TRBV6-5 and TRBJ1-1; D perhaps matches TRBD1 (6 bases). Trimming left V 2 bases short and J 3 bases short, with 10 bases between. Germline V CDR1 and CDR2: MNHEY, SVGAGI. This CDR3 has 14 residues. Here the CDR3 DNA reads TGTGCCAGCAGTTACAACAGGGATGACACTGAAGCTTTCTTT. It is translated as CASSYNRDDTEAFF.

A few counts support this clone. CDR3 DNA sequence: TGCGCCAGCAGCTTCTCCCTCGAGATCAATGAGCAGTTCTTC. It encodes CASSFSLEINEQFF. The chain is built from TRBV5-1 and TRBJ2-1; D is uncertain. Germline V CDR1 and CDR2: SGHRS, YFSETQ. The V end lost 2 bases, the J end lost 6 bases, and 12 bases lay between the germline ends. The CDR3 extends over 14 amino acids.

V gene TRBV7-8 combines with J gene TRBJ2-5, with D perhaps matching TRBD2 (7 bases). CDR1 and CDR2 from the germline V gene are SGHVS and FQNEAQ. Trimming removed 1 base from V and 4 bases from J, with 13 bases in between. This CDR3 is built from 15 residues. The CDR3 is CASSLVQGGGETQYF. The DNA of the CDR3 is TGTGCCAGCAGCTTAGTACAGGGAGGGGGAGAGACCCAGTACTTC.

CDR3 bases: TGCGCCAGCAGCTTGGCGGGCGGCTCGGCCTACAATGAGCAGTTCTTC. Translated, it gives CASSLAGGSAYNEQFF. The rearrangement joins TRBV5-1 to TRBJ2-1; no reliable D call. Germline CDR1 and CDR2: SGHRS and YFSETQ. The V and J ends lost 0 bases and 2 bases respectively, with 12 bases between them. The CDR3 spans 16 residues. The variable domain in full, with the rest retrieved from reference TRBV5-1 and TRBJ2-1, is KAGVTQTPRYLIKTRGQQVTLSCSPISGHRSVSWYQQTPGQGLQFLFEYFSETQRNKGNFPGRFSGRQFSNSRSEMNVSTLELGDSALYLCASSLAGGSAYNEQFFGPGTRLTVL.

V usage is TRBV30 and J usage is TRBJ2-3; 8 positions match TRBD2. This CDR3 region has 15 residues. In germline, CDR1 is GTSNPN, CDR2 SVGIG (reference sequence). J lost 0 bases, V lost 5 bases, and 7 bases had no gene match. The CDR3 protein is CAWQRGTRSTDTQYF. DNA of the CDR3: TGTGCCTGGCAGCGGGGGACAAGGAGCACAGATACGCAGTATTTT.

CDR3 residues: CASHHLPAGVYEQYF. Written as DNA, the CDR3 is TGTGCCAGCCACCATCTCCCGGCGGGTGTGTACGAGCAGTACTTC. The chain couples TRBV27 to TRBJ2-7; the D gene is possibly TRBD2 (5 bases). The CDR3 runs 15 residues. CDR1 and CDR2 from the germline V gene are MNHEY and SMNVEV (reference sequence). V was shortened by 8 bases and J by 4 bases, with 21 bases between the two germline ends.

V and J are TRBV29-1 and TRBJ1-4, with no clear D. The CDR3 sequence is 11 residues long. Germline CDR1 is SQVTM and CDR2 is ANQGSEA. V was trimmed by 5 bases and J by 12 bases, leaving 13 bases between them. CDR3 DNA: TGCAGCGTTTTTGGGGAGAGGGAACTGTTTTTT. It encodes CSVFGERELFF.

The chain combines TRBV4-1 with TRBJ2-2, with D perhaps TRBD1 (5 bases). This CDR3 comprises 18 residues. Germline loops: CDR1 MGHRA, CDR2 YSYEKL. The V end was cut by 1 base, the J end by 0 bases, with 15 bases between. Here the CDR3 reads CASSQGPPDSANTGELFF. The CDR3 region has the DNA TGCGCCAGCAGCCAAGGCCCCCCCGACAGTGCGAACACCGGGGAGCTGTTTTTT.

This sequence joins TRBV7-9 and TRBJ2-1; no clear D. The V end lost 2 bases, the J end lost 0 bases, and 11 bases lay between the germline ends. This CDR3 has 16 amino acids. Germline lookup yields CDR1 SEHNR and CDR2 FQNEAQ (reference sequence). The CDR3 is CASSLTPLLSYNEQFF. Written as DNA, the CDR3 is TGTGCCAGCAGCTTAACTCCCCTCCTCTCCTACAATGAGCAGTTCTTC.

This clone was seen more than once but under ten times. The rearrangement uses TRBV29-1 and TRBJ2-5; D remains ambiguous. The V end lost 5 bases, the J end lost 4 bases, and 11 bases lay between the germline ends. The CDR3 runs 12 residues. Germline CDR1 reads SQVTM; CDR2 reads ANQGSEA. Here the CDR3 DNA reads TGCAGCGTTAGTCGAGTTGGAGAGACCCAGTACTTC. This encodes CSVSRVGETQYF.

This clone showed up just once. This chain links TRBV5-6 with TRBJ1-5; 7 bases are a match to TRBD1. After removal of 6 bases from V and 7 bases from J, the junction contained 13 bases not matched to a gene. The germline V gene encodes CDR1 SGHDT and CDR2 YYEEEE. The CDR3 runs to 15 residues. CDR3: CASTAKSYRGQPQHF. The CDR3 DNA reads as TGTGCCAGCACCGCAAAGAGTTACAGGGGCCAGCCCCAGCATTTT. Full variable domain (missing parts from reference TRBV5-6 and TRBJ1-5): DAGVTQSPTHLIKTRGQQVTLRCSPKSGHDTVSWYQQALGQGPQFIFQYYEEEERQRGNFPDRFSGHQFPNYSSELNVNALLLGDSALYLCASTAKSYRGQPQHFGDGTRLSIL.

This chain links TRBV30 with TRBJ2-2, with 10 bases identical to TRBD1. Trimming cost V 3 bases and J 7 bases; bases outside gene matches: 8. The germline gives CDR1 GTSNPN, CDR2 SVGIG (reference sequence). This CDR3 region has 15 residues. The CDR3 is CAWSARQGAGGELFF. The DNA of the CDR3 is TGTGCCTGGAGCGCACGACAGGGGGCGGGCGGGGAGCTGTTTTTT.

V is TRBV9 and J is TRBJ2-1, with 7 bases fitting TRBD2. There are 16 residues in the CDR3. J was trimmed by 5 bases and V by 1 base; bases with no gene match: 9. The germline V gene encodes CDR1 SGDLS and CDR2 YYNGEE. CDR3 protein: CASSVRPSGPHNEQFF. The CDR3 DNA reads TGTGCCAGCAGCGTAAGGCCTAGCGGTCCGCACAATGAGCAGTTCTTC.

The rearrangement uses TRBV29-1 and TRBJ2-1, with 8 bases matching TRBD2. Germline loops: CDR1 SQVTM, CDR2 ANQGSEA. The V segment lost 3 bases and the J segment 9 bases; nucleotides outside the gene matches: 7. The CDR3 runs 13 residues. CDR3 nucleotide sequence: TGCAGCGTTGACGTTAGCGGGGTTACTGAGCAGTTCTTC. Translated: CSVDVSGVTEQFF.

In this sample, this clone turned up a few times. The chain joins TRBV29-1 to TRBJ2-5; tentative D call: TRBD2 (5 bases). Between the trimmed V and J ends, which lost 4 bases and 5 bases, there was a span of 17 bases. The V gene's germline CDR1 is SQVTM and CDR2 ANQGSEA. The CDR3 is 14 amino acids. The CDR3 DNA reads TGCAGCGTTGCCCAGTTAGCGTTCTTGGAGACCCAGTACTTC. Translation: CSVAQLAFLETQYF.

This chain links TRBV9 with TRBJ2-1; 8 nucleotides match TRBD2. The V segment lost 2 bases and the J segment 5 bases; nucleotides outside the gene matches: 6. This CDR3 spans 15 amino acids. Germline lookup yields CDR1 SGDLS and CDR2 YYNGEE. CDR3 nucleotides: TGTGCCAGCAGCGTTAATTGGCGGGGGGACAATGAGCAGTTCTTC. This gives the protein CASSVNWRGDNEQFF.

V usage is TRBV5-1 and J usage is TRBJ1-4, with 7 bases aligning to TRBD1. From germline, CDR1 is SGHRS and CDR2 YFSETQ. The V and J ends lost 3 bases and 8 bases, in that order; junction bases with no gene match: 4. The CDR3 contains 13 residues. CDR3 residues: CASSWGTAEKLFF. CDR3 DNA: TGCGCCAGCAGCTGGGGGACAGCAGAAAAACTGTTTTTT.

V is TRBV18 and J is TRBJ1-6, with 10 bases lining up with TRBD1. This CDR3 has 16 amino acids. V lost 4 bases and J lost 8; bases outside the gene matches: 8. CDR1 is KGHSH and CDR2 is LQKENI in the germline V gene. In nucleotides, the CDR3 is TGTGCCAGCTCACTCTCCCGACAGGGGGCTGATTCACCCCTCCACTTT. It codes for CASSLSRQGADSPLHF. Together with reference TRBV18 and TRBJ1-6, the CDR3 gives the full variable domain: NAGVMQNPRHLVRRRGQEARLRCSPMKGHSHVYWYRQLPEEGLKFMVYLQKENIIDESGMPKERFSAEFPKEGPSILRIQQVVRGDSAAYFCASSLSRQGADSPLHFGNGTRLTVT.

The chain links TRBV5-4 to TRBJ2-7, with 10 bases fitting TRBD2. Losses at the gene ends were 1 base for V and 3 bases for J; bases not matched to a gene: 4. The CDR3 spans 15 residues. Germline CDR1 and CDR2: SGHNT and YYREEE (reference sequence). The chain's CDR3 is CASSLPGTSVYEQYF. The CDR3 coding sequence is TGTGCCAGCAGCTTGCCCGGGACTAGCGTCTACGAGCAGTACTTC.

This chain uses TRBV30 with TRBJ1-2, with a weak D call TRBD1 (5 bases). The CDR3 loop spans 14 amino acids. The V gene's germline CDR1 is GTSNPN and CDR2 SVGIG (reference sequence). With 8 bases removed from V and 0 bases from J, the gap between germline ends came to 16 bases. The CDR3 sequence: CAQERTSANYGYTF. In nucleotides, the CDR3 is TGTGCCCAAGAAAGGACATCAGCTAACTATGGCTACACCTTC.

The chain employs TRBV9 and TRBJ2-5; TRBD1 aligns across 7 bases. Germline CDR1 reads SGDLS; CDR2 reads YYNGEE. The V segment lost 4 bases and the J segment 2 bases; nucleotides outside the gene matches: 8. CDR3 size: 15 residues. The CDR3 spells CASSPTGTAQETQYF. In DNA form, the CDR3 reads TGTGCCAGCAGCCCCACAGGGACAGCTCAAGAGACCCAGTACTTC. The variable domain in full, completed from reference TRBV9 and TRBJ2-5, reads DSGVTQTPKHLITATGQRVTLRCSPRSGDLSVYWYQQSLDQGLQFLIQYYNGEERAKGNILERFSAQQFPDLHSELNLSSLELGDSALYFCASSPTGTAQETQYFGPGTRLLVL.

CDR3 nucleotides: TGCGCCAGCAGCCGCATAGGGGGAGACTTCACAGATACGCAGTATTTT. Translated, it gives CASSRIGGDFTDTQYF. This chain joins TRBV5-1 and TRBJ2-3; a possible D gene is TRBD1 (6 bases). This CDR3 region has 16 residues. V was cut by 4 bases and J by 2 bases, with 17 bases left in between. CDR1 SGHRS and CDR2 YFSETQ come from the germline V gene.

The rearrangement links TRBV27 to TRBJ2-7; perhaps TRBD2 as D (5 bases). This CDR3 spans 13 amino acids. The germline V gene has CDR1 MNHEY and CDR2 SMNVEV (reference sequence). V lost 5 bases to trimming and J lost 3 bases, with 11 bases between them. CDR3: CASSRRGYYEQYF. The CDR3 DNA reads TGTGCCAGCAGTCGAAGAGGGTACTACGAGCAGTACTTC.

The chain carries TRBV2 and TRBJ1-5; the match to TRBD1 covers 10 bases. CDR3 length: 15 amino acids. V was pared by 5 bases and J by 5 bases, with 6 bases of the junction left unmatched. CDR1 and CDR2 (germline): SNHLY, FYNNEI. The CDR3: CASSSGTGDDQPQHF. The CDR3 nucleotides read TGTGCCAGCAGTTCCGGGACAGGGGACGATCAGCCCCAGCATTTT.

The V call is TRBV7-8, the J call TRBJ2-5, with TRBD2 matching 7 bases. With V trimmed by 1 base and J by 5 bases, 10 bases remained unmatched. Germline V gene lookup returns CDR1 SGHVS and CDR2 FQNEAQ. The CDR3 is 16 amino acids. The CDR3 loop reads CASSLGRGSASETQYF. DNA for the CDR3: TGTGCCAGCAGCTTAGGGCGGGGGTCGGCAAGCGAGACCCAGTACTTC.

The rearrangement joins TRBV28 to TRBJ1-5, with a tentative D call TRBD1 (5 bases). V was cut by 10 bases and J by 2 bases, with 12 bases left in between. This CDR3 has 13 residues. CDR1 and CDR2 from the germline V gene are MDHEN and SYDVKM. The CDR3 spells CATEPRGNQPQHF. The CDR3 bases are TGTGCCACCGAACCCAGGGGCAATCAGCCCCAGCATTTT.